This record concerns one TCR beta chain sequence. The CDR3 covers 17 residues. Germline loops: CDR1 MGHRA, CDR2 YSYEKL. V shed 2 bases and J shed 1 base, with 15 bases lying between them. Per the original methods: Reference gene primer amplification gave estimated nucleated cell counts. The assay was immunoSEQ multiplex PCR, and TCRdb's table has in-frame clones only and misses some. The DNA gave D and trimming, while V, J and clone size come from that table. This repertoire shows roughly 99,000 clones, about nine tenths found once; its top ten account for about 6.8%. The data were taken from a study of blood T cell repertoires in COVID-19. Study summary: COVID-19 samples, acute and convalescent, were from the United States, Italy and Spain. The cDNA or gDNA used as material had been derived from T cells, B-cell-depleted T cells, or PBMCs.

The sequence was obtained from a man aged 50 to 60 with active or convalescent COVID-19. Sample: peripheral blood. V and J are TRBV4-1 and TRBJ1-3; tentative D call: TRBD1 (5 bases). The CDR3 coding sequence is TGCGCCAGCAGCCAAACCGGAGGGGCTTATTCTGGAAACACCATATATTTT. Amino acid sequence: CASSQTGGAYSGNTIYF.